A selection of T cell receptor beta chains follows, all from one sample in a study of CD8 T cells in ankylosing spondylitis. TCRdb fed the 5' RACE reads into MiXCR, producing one record per CDR3 protein. The table includes about 250,000 distinct CDR3 sequences, 15% to 20% detected once. Sequenced: blood, either unsorted or a sorted T cell fraction (not recorded which). These receptors were taken from a male donor with ankylosing spondylitis or in good health (not recorded which). CDR3s include the opening cysteine and the closing phenylalanine or tryptophan.

V	J	CDR3
TRBV7-2	TRBJ2-1	CASEPSLTSNYNEQFF
TRBV28	TRBJ2-7	CASSPGHSAFYEQYF
TRBV12-3/TRBV12-4	TRBJ2-1	CASSVGGGSLEQFF
TRBV24-1	TRBJ2-2	CATTDRVPGELFF
TRBV20-1	TRBJ2-1	CSARDRDRGWDEQFF
TRBV27	TRBJ2-3	CASIPAGGTDTQYF
TRBV29-1	TRBJ1-2	CSVGPAYGYTF
TRBV12-3/TRBV12-4	TRBJ2-7	CASSTSGGFDYEQYF
TRBV10-3	TRBJ2-1	CAISELAREGYNEQFF
TRBV29-1	TRBJ2-1	CSVVVPDPYNEQFF
TRBV20-1	TRBJ2-5	CSARNGLADTRETQYF
TRBV28	TRBJ2-3	CASSLGTGAVDTQYF
TRBV20-1	TRBJ2-5	CSAREMGTSGDKWWTQYF
TRBV6-1	TRBJ2-7	CASSQYRGNEQYF
TRBV4-3	TRBJ2-7	CASSPGQGTPYEQYF
TRBV10-1	TRBJ2-2	CASSERDRYLKLLAGGTNTGELFF
TRBV4-3	TRBJ2-3	CASSQDQGRSTDTQYF
TRBV20-1	TRBJ2-7	CSARDLGLNSYEQYF
TRBV7-2	TRBJ2-1	CASSQGAREQFF
TRBV20-1	TRBJ2-7	CSAEEVSGIPYEQYF
TRBV29-1	TRBJ2-3	CSVSGSQADTQYF
TRBV12-3/TRBV12-4	TRBJ2-7	CASSFVYGDYEQYF
TRBV4-1	TRBJ2-1	CASSQGLAGVEQFF
TRBV12-3/TRBV12-4	TRBJ2-1	CASSLLGHNEQFF
TRBV15	TRBJ2-2	CATSRISGANTGELFF
TRBV7-9	TRBJ1-5	CASSRGVNQPQHF
TRBV7-8	TRBJ2-7	CASSPLQGTEQYF
TRBV5-6	TRBJ2-2	CAMSPGTGDTGELFF
TRBV5-1	TRBJ2-7	CASRGDRGTEQYF
TRBV4-3	TRBJ1-1	CASSQWAGQGSGTEAFF
TRBV29-1	TRBJ2-1	CSVETGTSGNNEQFF
TRBV29-1	TRBJ2-7	CSVVFDRNEQYF
TRBV6-1	TRBJ2-7	CASSQTGGASYEQYF
TRBV27	TRBJ2-7	CASSPYGQGLSYEQYF
TRBV6-2/TRBV6-3	TRBJ1-1	CASSYSGATGTTEAFF
TRBV29-1	TRBJ2-3	CSVEGLASTDTQYF
TRBV29-1	TRBJ2-7	CSVETRDREYEQYF
TRBV5-6	TRBJ2-1	CASRIDYNEQFF
TRBV7-2	TRBJ2-1	CASSIWTRSYNEQFF
TRBV29-1	TRBJ2-7	CSAAGGLAYEQYF
TRBV7-9	TRBJ2-2	CASSLAITSGSSGELFF
TRBV6-5	TRBJ1-1	CASSYSENTEAFF
TRBV18	TRBJ2-1	CASSPLRLDSYNEQFF
TRBV13	TRBJ2-5	CASSLLGEGQYF
TRBV20-1	TRBJ2-4	CSARGPSKNIQYF
TRBV19	TRBJ2-7	CASSIGPSYEQYF
TRBV12-3/TRBV12-4	TRBJ2-5	CASIRGGSGTQYF
TRBV5-4	TRBJ2-7	CASSLDLASYEQYF
TRBV10-3	TRBJ2-1	CAISESPNEQFF
TRBV10-3	TRBJ2-3	CAISEPRTEADTQYF
TRBV29-1	TRBJ2-1	CSVVWLAGNNEQFF
TRBV7-2	TRBJ2-3	CASSLAGLAPEDTQYF
TRBV4-1	TRBJ2-1	CTSSQDPLAGVYNEQFF
TRBV5-1	TRBJ2-1	CASSAYQQGSYNEQFF
TRBV14	TRBJ1-1	CASSQEGGRAAEAFF